This T cell receptor (beta chain) was profiled in a study of blood T cell repertoires in COVID-19 (dated by TCRdb to 2018 to 2020). With regard to the full study: Samples from collaborators originated in the United States, Italy and Spain and spanned both the acute and convalescent phases of COVID-19. Samples were obtained from the ongoing ImmuneRACE study (first 160 participants) and from over 1,000 subjects provided by 6 global collaborators. Deeply sampled blood TCRbeta repertoires from subjects exposed to, actively infected with, or recovered from COVID-19 were included in the dataset. The repertoires were released in a freely available public database meant as a resource for research on the immune response to SARS-CoV-2. HLA class I and class II types, where available, came from metadata supplied by the sample provider rather than from assay-based typing. The material from the prospective study consisted of cDNA or gDNA derived from T cells, B-cell-depleted T cells, or PBMCs. A de-identified subject ID, COVID-19 status, age in years and sex were almost always included in the sample metadata. Results the study describes overall, beyond this receptor: The amount of clinical and demographic metadata varied by source and participant and was provided uncurated.

TCRbeta CDR3 regions were amplified from genomic DNA using the immunoSEQ Assay, a bias-controlled multiplex PCR. On the study's bioinformatics: The number of nucleated cells in each sample was estimated by amplification of reference gene primers within the assay. Sequence reads were collapsed and filtered to measure the absolute abundance of every unique TCRbeta CDR3 rearrangement. For each sample, productive Simpson clonality was calculated as the square root of Simpson's diversity index across productive rearrangements. TCRdb limited this immuneACCESS table to in-frame rearrangements with V and J called. A share of clones is missing; checked studies link under half to unresolved V genes, and the rest is unexplained. The V and J calls and clone size were taken over from that table, and D and trimming were inferred from the DNA. This sample lists fewer than 300,000 clones; about 86% were detected once. The ten largest clonotypes hold 10% to 15% of the sample.

This clone has more than one count but fewer than ten. The antigen it recognizes is unknown. Base qualities are not provided; no much larger clone lies one nucleotide away. One collaborating source in Seattle enrolled patients during active infection and followed them longitudinally through the course of disease. Whole blood was collected in K2EDTA tubes by collaborating institutions according to the institutions' own protocols. For TCRbeta analysis, collaborators shipped samples in one of three forms: frozen whole blood, isolated PBMCs, or DNA extracted from either of those sample types. The CDR3 measures 15 amino acids from cysteine to phenylalanine. Kept here is only the CDR3 DNA, which spans 45 bases and is read in frame from base 1. Unmatched junction bases come to 6, with V trimmed by 2 bases and J by 6 bases. CDR1 SEHNR and CDR2 FQNEAQ were looked up in the germline V gene (reference sequence).

The sequence joins TRBV7-9 to TRBJ2-3; 9 junctional bases match TRBD2. The sequence was obtained from a woman under 40 with COVID-19, enrolled during active disease. Sequencing was performed on peripheral blood. The CDR3 reads as follows: CASSLIAGGLDTQYF. The DNA reads as follows: TGTGCCAGCAGCTTAATTGCGGGGGGGCTCGATACGCAGTATTTT.